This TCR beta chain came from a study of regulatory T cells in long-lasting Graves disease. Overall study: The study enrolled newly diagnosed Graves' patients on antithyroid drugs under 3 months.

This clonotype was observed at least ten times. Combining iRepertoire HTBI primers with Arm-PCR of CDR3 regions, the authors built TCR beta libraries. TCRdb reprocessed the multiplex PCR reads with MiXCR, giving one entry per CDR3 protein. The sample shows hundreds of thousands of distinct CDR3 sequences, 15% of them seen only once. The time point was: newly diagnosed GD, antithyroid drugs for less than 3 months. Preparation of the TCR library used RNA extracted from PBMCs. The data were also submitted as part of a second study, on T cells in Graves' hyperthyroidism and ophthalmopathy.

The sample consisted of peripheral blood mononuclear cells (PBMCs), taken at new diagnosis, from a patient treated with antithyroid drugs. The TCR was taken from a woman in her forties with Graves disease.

CDR3 in amino acids: CASRVRDREGEQYF. CDR3 in DNA: TGTGCCAGCAGAGTCCGGGACAGGGAAGGCGAGCAGTACTTC. The rearrangement uses TRBV2 and TRBJ2-7; 9 bases map to TRBD1. The CDR3 loop spans 14 amino acids. V trimming: 6 bases; J trimming: 6 bases; junction bases outside the gene matches: 9. Germline-derived CDR1 and CDR2 are SNHLY and FYNNEI.